This paragraph covers one T cell receptor beta chain sequence. The antigen is unknown. Clones were sequenced by immunoSEQ multiplex PCR, and TCRdb holds only the in-frame ones, with some missing. Among roughly 80,000 clones listed, 80% to 90% were seen once. The data belong to a study of OX40 agonist ivuxolimab in advanced cancers. About the study: Every 2 weeks, patients received ivuxolimab intravenously, dosed at 0.01 to 10 mg/kg. Participants, roughly 80% male, averaged roughly 60 years of age, ranging from 23 to 79. It was permissible to have had prior anti-PD-1, anti-PD-L1 or anti-CTLA-4 therapy, and around 40% had some. Overall study results and limits: Averaging showed that CD8+ T cells had more expanded clones than CD4+ did.

Germline CDR1 is MGHDK and CDR2 is SYGVNS. CDR3 length: 14 residues. The ends were cut back, 5 bases at V and 2 bases at J, with 10 bases in the middle. The sequence came from an adult with an advanced solid tumor such as melanoma, head and neck, liver or kidney cancer. The V gene is TRBV25-1, the J gene TRBJ2-1, with D possibly being TRBD1 (6 bases). Specimen: CD4+ or CD8+ T cells sorted from blood, collected in a trial of the OX40 agonist ivuxolimab. As DNA, the CDR3 is TGTGCCAGCAGTAGAGGGGGTACCTACAATGAGCAGTTCTTC. This gives the protein CASSRGGTYNEQFF.